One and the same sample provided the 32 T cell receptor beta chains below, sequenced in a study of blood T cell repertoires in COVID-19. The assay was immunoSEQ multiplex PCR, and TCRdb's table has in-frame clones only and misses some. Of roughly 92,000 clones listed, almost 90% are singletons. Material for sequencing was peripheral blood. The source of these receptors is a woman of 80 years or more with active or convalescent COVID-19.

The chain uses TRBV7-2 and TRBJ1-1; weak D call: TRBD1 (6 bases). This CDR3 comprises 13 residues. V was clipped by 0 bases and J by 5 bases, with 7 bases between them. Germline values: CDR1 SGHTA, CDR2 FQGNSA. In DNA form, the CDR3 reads TGTGCCAGCAGCTTAGCTCAGGGGACTGAAGCTTTCTTT. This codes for CASSLAQGTEAFF.

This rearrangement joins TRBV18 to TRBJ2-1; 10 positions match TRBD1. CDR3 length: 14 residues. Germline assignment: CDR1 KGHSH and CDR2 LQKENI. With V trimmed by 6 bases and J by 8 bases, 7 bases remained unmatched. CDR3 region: CASSRDRGRYEQFF. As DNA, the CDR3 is TGTGCCAGCTCCCGGGACAGGGGTCGTTATGAGCAGTTCTTC.

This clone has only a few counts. The CDR3 DNA follows: TGTGCCAGCAGGGACAGGGTGCGGGGCACTGAAGCTTTCTTT. Translating gives CASRDRVRGTEAFF. The rearrangement joins TRBV28 to TRBJ1-1; TRBD1 matches 8 bases. CDR3 length: 14 amino acids. V lost 6 bases, J lost 4 bases, and 7 bases stayed unmatched. From germline, CDR1 is MDHEN and CDR2 SYDVKM.

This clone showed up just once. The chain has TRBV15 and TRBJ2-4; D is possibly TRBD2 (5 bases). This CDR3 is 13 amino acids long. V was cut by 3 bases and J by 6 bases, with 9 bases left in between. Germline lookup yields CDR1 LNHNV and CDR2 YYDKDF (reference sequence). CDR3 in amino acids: CATSSTTRNIQYF. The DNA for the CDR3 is TGTGCCACCAGCAGCACTACTAGAAACATTCAGTACTTC.

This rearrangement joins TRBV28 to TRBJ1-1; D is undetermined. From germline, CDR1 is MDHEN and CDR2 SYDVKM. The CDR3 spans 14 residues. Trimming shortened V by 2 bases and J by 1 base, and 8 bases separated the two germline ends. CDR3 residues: CASSLLSPNTEAFF. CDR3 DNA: TGTGCCAGCAGTTTACTCTCCCCGAACACTGAAGCTTTCTTT.

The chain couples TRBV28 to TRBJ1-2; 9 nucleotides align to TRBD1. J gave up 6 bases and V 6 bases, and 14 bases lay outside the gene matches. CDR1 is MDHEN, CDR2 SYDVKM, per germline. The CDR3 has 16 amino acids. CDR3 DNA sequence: TGTGCCAGCAGCACAGGGGGCATAGAGATAAGAAATGGCTACACCTTC. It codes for CASSTGGIEIRNGYTF.

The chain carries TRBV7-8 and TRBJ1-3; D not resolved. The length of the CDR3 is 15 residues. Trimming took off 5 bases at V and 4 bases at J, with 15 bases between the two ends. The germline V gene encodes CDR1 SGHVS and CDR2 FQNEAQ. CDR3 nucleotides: TGTGCCAGCAGCCCAGTCGATCTTTCGGGAAACACCATATATTTT. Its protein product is CASSPVDLSGNTIYF.

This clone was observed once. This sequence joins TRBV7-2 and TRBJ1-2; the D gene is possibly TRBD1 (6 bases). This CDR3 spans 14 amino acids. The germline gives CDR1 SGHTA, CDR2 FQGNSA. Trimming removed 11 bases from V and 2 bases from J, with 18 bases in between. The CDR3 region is CAEKARGTNYGYTF. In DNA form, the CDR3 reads TGTGCCGAAAAGGCTAGGGGGACGAACTATGGCTACACCTTC.

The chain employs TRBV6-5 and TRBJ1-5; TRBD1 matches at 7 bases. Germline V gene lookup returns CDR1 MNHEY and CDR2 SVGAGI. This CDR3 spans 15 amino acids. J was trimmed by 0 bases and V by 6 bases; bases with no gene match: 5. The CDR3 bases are TGTGCCAGCAGCGCGACAGGGTATAGCAATCAGCCCCAGCATTTT. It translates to CASSATGYSNQPQHF.

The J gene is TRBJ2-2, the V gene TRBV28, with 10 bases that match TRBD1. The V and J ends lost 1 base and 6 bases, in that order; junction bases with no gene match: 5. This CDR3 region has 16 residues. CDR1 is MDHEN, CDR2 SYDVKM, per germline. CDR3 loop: CASSLLTGGAPGELFF. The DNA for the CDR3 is TGTGCCAGCAGTTTATTGACAGGGGGCGCCCCCGGGGAGCTGTTTTTT.

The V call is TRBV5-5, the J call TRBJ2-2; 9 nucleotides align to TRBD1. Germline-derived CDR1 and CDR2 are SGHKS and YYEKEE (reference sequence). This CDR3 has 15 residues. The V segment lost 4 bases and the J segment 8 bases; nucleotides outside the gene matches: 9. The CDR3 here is CASSPRDRDWGELFF. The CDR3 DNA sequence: TGTGCCAGCAGCCCCCGGGACAGGGATTGGGGGGAGCTGTTTTTT.

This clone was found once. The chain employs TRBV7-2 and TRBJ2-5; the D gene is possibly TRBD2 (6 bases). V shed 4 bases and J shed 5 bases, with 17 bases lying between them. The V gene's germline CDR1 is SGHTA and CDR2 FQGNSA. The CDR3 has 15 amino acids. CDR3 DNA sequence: TGTGCCAGCAGCTGGGGTTGGGGGACTGTCGAGACCCAGTACTTC. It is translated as CASSWGWGTVETQYF.

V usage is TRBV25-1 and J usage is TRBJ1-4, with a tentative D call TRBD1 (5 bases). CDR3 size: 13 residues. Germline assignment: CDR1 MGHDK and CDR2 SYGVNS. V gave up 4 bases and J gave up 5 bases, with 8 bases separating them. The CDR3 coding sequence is TGTGCCAGCAGTGTACAGGAAAATGAAAAACTGTTTTTT. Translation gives CASSVQENEKLFF.

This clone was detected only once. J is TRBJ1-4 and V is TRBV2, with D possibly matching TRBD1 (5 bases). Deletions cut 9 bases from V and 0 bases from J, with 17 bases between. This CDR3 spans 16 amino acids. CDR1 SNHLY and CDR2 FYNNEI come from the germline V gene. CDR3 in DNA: TGTGCCAGTCGTGGCCCAGGGCGAACAACTAATGAAAAACTGTTTTTT. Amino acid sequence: CASRGPGRTTNEKLFF. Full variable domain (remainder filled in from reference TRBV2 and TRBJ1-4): EPEVTQTPSHQVTQMGQEVILRCVPISNHLYFYWYRQILGQKVEFLVSFYNNEISEKSEIFDDQFSVERPDGSNFTLKIRSTKLEDSAMYFCASRGPGRTTNEKLFFGSGTQLSVL.

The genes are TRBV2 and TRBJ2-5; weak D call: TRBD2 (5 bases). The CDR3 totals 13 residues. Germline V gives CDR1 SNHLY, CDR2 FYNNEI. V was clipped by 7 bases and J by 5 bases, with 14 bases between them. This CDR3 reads CASNEGRDETQYF. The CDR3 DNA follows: TGTGCCAGCAACGAGGGAAGAGATGAGACCCAGTACTTC.

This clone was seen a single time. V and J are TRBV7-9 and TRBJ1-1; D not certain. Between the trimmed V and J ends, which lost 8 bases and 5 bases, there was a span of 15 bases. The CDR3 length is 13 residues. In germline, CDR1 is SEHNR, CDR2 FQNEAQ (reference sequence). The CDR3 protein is CASLFYGETEAFF. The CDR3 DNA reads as TGTGCCAGCCTCTTTTATGGGGAGACTGAAGCTTTCTTT.

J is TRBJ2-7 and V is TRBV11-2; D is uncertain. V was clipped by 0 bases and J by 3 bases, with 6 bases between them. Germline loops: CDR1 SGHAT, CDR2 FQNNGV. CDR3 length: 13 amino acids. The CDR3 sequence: CASSLDSLYEQYF. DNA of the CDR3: TGTGCCAGCAGCTTAGATAGCCTCTACGAGCAGTACTTC. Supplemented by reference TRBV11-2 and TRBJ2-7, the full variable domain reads EAGVAQSPRYKIIEKRQSVAFWCNPISGHATLYWYQQILGQGPKLLIQFQNNGVVDDSQLPKDRFSAERLKGVDSTLKIQPAKLEDSAVYLCASSLDSLYEQYFGPGTRLTVT.

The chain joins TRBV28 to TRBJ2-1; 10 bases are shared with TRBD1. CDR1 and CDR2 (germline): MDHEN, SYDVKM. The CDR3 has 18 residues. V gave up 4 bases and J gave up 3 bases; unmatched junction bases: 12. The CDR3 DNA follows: TGTGCCAGCAGTTGGGACAGGGGAGGGAAAGGAGGCTACAATGAGCAGTTCTTC. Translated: CASSWDRGGKGGYNEQFF. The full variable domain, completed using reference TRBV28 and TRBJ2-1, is DVKVTQSSRYLVKRTGEKVFLECVQDMDHENMFWYRQDPGLGLRLIYFSYDVKMKEKGDIPEGYSVSREKKERFSLILESASTNQTSMYLCASSWDRGGKGGYNEQFFGPGTRLTVL.

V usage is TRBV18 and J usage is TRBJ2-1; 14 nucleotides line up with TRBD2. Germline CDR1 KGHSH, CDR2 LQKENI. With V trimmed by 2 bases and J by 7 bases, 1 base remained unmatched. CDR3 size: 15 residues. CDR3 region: CASSPGTSGRNEQFF. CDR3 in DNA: TGTGCCAGCTCACCAGGGACTAGCGGGAGAAATGAGCAGTTCTTC.

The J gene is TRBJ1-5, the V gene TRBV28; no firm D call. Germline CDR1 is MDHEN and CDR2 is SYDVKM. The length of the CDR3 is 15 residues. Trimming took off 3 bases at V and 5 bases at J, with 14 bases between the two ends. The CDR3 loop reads CASSFPSFPHQPQHF. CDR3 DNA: TGTGCCAGCAGTTTCCCGAGTTTTCCCCATCAGCCCCAGCATTTT. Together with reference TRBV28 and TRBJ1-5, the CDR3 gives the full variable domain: DVKVTQSSRYLVKRTGEKVFLECVQDMDHENMFWYRQDPGLGLRLIYFSYDVKMKEKGDIPEGYSVSREKKERFSLILESASTNQTSMYLCASSFPSFPHQPQHFGDGTRLSIL.

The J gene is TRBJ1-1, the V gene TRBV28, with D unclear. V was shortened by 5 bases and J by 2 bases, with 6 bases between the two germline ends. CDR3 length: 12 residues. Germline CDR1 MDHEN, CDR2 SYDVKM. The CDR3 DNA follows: TGTGCCAGCAGTCTAACTAACACTGAAGCTTTCTTT. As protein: CASSLTNTEAFF.

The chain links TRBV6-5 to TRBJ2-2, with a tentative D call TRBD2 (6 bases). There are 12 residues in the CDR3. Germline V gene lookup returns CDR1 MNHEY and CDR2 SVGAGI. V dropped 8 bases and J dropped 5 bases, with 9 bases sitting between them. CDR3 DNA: TGTGCCAGCGGAGGGAAAACCGGGGAGCTGTTTTTT. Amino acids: CASGGKTGELFF.

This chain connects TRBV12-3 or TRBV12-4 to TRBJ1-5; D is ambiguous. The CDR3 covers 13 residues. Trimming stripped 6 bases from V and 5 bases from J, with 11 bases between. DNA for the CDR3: TGTGCCAGCAGCCGCGGAGGAGATCAGCCCCAGCATTTT. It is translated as CASSRGGDQPQHF.

CDR3 region: CASARQAMRETQYF. The CDR3, as DNA: TGTGCCAGCGCGAGACAGGCTATGAGGGAGACCCAGTACTTC. The chain is built from TRBV6-5 and TRBJ2-5; a weak D match, TRBD1 (6 bases). V was pared by 8 bases and J by 5 bases, with 18 bases between. Per germline, CDR1 MNHEY and CDR2 SVGAGI. The length of the CDR3 is 14 residues.

CDR3 nucleotide sequence: TGCGCCAGCAGCCAAGTGTACGGGGGGCGGAACATTCAGTACTTC. Translating gives CASSQVYGGRNIQYF. The rearrangement links TRBV4-1 to TRBJ2-4; TRBD2 might be the D (7 bases). Germline assignment: CDR1 MGHRA and CDR2 YSYEKL. This CDR3 has 15 residues. V dropped 1 base and J dropped 7 bases, with 14 bases sitting between them.

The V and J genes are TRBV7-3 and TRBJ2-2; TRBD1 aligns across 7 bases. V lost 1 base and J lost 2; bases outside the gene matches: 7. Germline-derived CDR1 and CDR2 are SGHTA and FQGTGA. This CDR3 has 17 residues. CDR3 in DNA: TGTGCCAGCAGCTTAAGAGCGGCAGGGGGAAACACCGGGGAGCTGTTTTTT. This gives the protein CASSLRAAGGNTGELFF.

This CDR3 is CASVSGGSYEQYF. CDR3 DNA sequence: TGTGCCAGCGTTAGCGGGGGATCCTACGAGCAGTACTTC. This sequence joins TRBV2 and TRBJ2-7; 9 bases are shared with TRBD2. The germline CDR1 and CDR2 sequences are SNHLY and FYNNEI. This CDR3 has 13 residues. The ends lost 8 bases at V and 1 base at J; junction bases unmatched: 3.

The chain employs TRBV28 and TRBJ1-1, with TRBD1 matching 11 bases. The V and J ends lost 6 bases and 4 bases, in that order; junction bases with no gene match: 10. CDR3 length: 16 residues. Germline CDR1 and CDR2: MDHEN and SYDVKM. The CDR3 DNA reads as TGTGCCAGCAGCCCCGGGGGGGGACAGGGGGTCACTGAAGCTTTCTTT. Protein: CASSPGGGQGVTEAFF.

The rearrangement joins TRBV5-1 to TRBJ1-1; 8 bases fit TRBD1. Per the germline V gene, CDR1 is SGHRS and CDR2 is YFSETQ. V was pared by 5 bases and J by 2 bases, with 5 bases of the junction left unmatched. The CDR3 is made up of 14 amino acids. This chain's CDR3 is CASRFGTGNTEAFF. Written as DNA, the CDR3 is TGCGCCAGCAGGTTTGGGACAGGTAACACTGAAGCTTTCTTT.

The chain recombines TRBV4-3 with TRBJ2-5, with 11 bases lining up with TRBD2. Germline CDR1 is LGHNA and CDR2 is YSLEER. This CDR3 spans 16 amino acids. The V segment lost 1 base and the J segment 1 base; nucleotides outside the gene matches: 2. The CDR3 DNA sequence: TGCGCCAGCAGCCAAGCCGGGACTAGCGGCCAAGAGACCCAGTACTTC. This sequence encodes CASSQAGTSGQETQYF.

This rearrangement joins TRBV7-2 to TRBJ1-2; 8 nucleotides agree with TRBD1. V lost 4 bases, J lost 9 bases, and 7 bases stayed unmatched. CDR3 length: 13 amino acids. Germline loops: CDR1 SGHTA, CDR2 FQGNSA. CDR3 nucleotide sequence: TGTGCCAGCAGCTCGACGGACAGGGCTCGCTACACCTTC. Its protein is CASSSTDRARYTF.

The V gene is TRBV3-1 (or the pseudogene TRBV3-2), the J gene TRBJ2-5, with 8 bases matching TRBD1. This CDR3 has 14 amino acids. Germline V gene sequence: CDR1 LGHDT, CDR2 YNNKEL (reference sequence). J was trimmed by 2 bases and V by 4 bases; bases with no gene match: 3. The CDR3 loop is CASSPRTGQETQYF. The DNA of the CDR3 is TGTGCCAGCAGCCCCCGGACAGGGCAAGAGACCCAGTACTTC.